This record looks at one T cell receptor beta chain sequence and its context. This entry belongs to a study of blood T cell repertoires in COVID-19. Study context: The United States, Italy and Spain provided the acute and convalescent COVID-19 samples.

CDR1 SEHNR and CDR2 FQNEAQ come from the germline V gene (reference sequence). The V end lost 0 bases, the J end lost 3 bases, and 12 bases lay between the germline ends. The CDR3 totals 15 residues. Method: immunoSEQ multiplex PCR; TCRdb's copy keeps in-frame clones and lacks some. This sample has about 89,000 clones, with roughly 88% found just once. This TCR was sampled from a man in his 60s with acute or convalescent COVID-19. The chain carries TRBV7-9 and TRBJ2-7; a possible D gene is TRBD1 (5 bases). Sequencing was done on a sample of peripheral blood. The CDR3 DNA sequence: TGTGCCAGCAGCTTAGCGTTCGAGACAGTCTACGAGCAGTACTTC. As protein: CASSLAFETVYEQYF.